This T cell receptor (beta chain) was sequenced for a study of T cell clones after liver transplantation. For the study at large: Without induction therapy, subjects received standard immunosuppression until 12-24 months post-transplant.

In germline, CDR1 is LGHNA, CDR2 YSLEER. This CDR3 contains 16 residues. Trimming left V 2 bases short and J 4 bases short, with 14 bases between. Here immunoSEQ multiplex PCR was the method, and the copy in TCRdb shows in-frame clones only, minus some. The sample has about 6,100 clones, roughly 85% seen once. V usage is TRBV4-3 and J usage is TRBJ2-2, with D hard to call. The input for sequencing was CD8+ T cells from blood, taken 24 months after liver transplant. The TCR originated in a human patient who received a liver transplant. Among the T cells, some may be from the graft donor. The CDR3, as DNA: TGCGCCAGCAGCCAATTTAGGGTGACCGGCACCGGGGAGCTGTTTTTT. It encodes CASSQFRVTGTGELFF.